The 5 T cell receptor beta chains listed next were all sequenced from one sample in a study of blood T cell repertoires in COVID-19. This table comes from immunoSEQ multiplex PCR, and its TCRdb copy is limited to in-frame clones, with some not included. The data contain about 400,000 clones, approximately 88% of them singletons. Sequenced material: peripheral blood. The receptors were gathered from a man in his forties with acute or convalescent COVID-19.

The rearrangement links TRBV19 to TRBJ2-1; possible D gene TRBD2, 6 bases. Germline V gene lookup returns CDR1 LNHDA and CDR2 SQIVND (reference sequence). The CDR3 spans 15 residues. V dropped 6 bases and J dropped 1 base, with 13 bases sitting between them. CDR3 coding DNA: TGTGCCAGTAGGGACCGGGACTCTTCCTACAATGAGCAGTTCTTC. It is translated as CASRDRDSSYNEQFF.

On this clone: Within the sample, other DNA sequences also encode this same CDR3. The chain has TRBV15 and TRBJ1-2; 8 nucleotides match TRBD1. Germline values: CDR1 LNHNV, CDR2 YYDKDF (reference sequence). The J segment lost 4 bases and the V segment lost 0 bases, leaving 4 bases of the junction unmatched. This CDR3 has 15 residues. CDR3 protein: CATSRDSGTGYGYTF. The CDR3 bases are TGTGCCACCAGCAGAGACTCCGGGACAGGCTATGGCTACACCTTC.

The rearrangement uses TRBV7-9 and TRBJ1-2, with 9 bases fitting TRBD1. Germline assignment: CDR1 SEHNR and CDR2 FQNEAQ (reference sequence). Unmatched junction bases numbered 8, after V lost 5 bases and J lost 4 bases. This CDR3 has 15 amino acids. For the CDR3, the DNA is TGTGCCAGCAGCCCAAACGAACAGGGGGCCTATGGCTACACCTTC. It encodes CASSPNEQGAYGYTF.

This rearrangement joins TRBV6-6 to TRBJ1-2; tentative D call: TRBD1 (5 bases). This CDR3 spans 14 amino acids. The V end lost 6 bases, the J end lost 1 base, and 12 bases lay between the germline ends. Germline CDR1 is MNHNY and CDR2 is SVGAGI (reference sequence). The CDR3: CASRHRNLNYGYTF. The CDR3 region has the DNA TGTGCCAGCAGACACAGGAACCTTAACTATGGCTACACCTTC.

For the CDR3, the DNA is TGTGCCAGTAGTCCGGGACTAGCGGGGGTCTACGAGCAGTACTTC. Its translation is CASSPGLAGVYEQYF. The V call is TRBV19, the J call TRBJ2-7; 14 bases align to TRBD2. Germline CDR1 LNHDA, CDR2 SQIVND (reference sequence). Losses at the gene ends were 5 bases for V and 3 bases for J; bases not matched to a gene: 3. The CDR3 loop spans 15 amino acids.